Listed below are T cell receptor beta chains from one sample, sequenced in a study of identical twins. TCRdb reprocessed the 5' RACE reads via MiXCR and lists one record per CDR3 protein. The data show 650,000 to 750,000 distinct CDR3 sequences, 21% seen once. These sequences were also reported in another study, on T cells expressing NK-cell markers.

Sequencing was performed on PBMCs. All receptors come from a young woman in good health. The CDR3 runs from the conserved cysteine through the conserved F or W. Fields, in order: V gene, D gene, J gene, clone size, CDR3 DNA, CDR3 protein. A D gene is named only where the DNA matches it firmly. For some rows the clone size is stated as once, few or many, or as a class when expanded; others skip it.

V gene: TRBV6-1; D gene: TRBD2; J gene: TRBJ2-7; clone size: .; CDR3 DNA: TGTGCCAGCAAGTGGGCTAGCGGGGGCTACGAGCAGTACTTC; CDR3 protein: CASKWASGGYEQYF
V gene: TRBV19; D gene: TRBD1; J gene: TRBJ2-2; clone size: few; CDR3 DNA: TGTGCCAGTAGTATCCACGGGACAGTGAACACCGGGGAGCTGTTTTTT; CDR3 protein: CASSIHGTVNTGELFF
V gene: TRBV6-2/TRBV6-3; D gene: .; J gene: TRBJ2-1; clone size: .; CDR3 DNA: TGTGCCACCACGGAGGGTCTTACCTACAATGAGCAGTTCTTC; CDR3 protein: CATTEGLTYNEQFF
V gene: TRBV20-1; D gene: .; J gene: TRBJ2-7; clone size: .; CDR3 DNA: TGCAGTGCCCTCGGACAGTCCCTTTTCTACGAGCAGTACTTC; CDR3 protein: CSALGQSLFYEQYF
V gene: TRBV29-1; D gene: TRBD1; J gene: TRBJ1-2; clone size: many; CDR3 DNA: TGCAGCGTCGAAACAGGGGACGACGATGGCTACACCTTC; CDR3 protein: CSVETGDDDGYTF
V gene: TRBV7-6; D gene: TRBD2; J gene: TRBJ2-3; clone size: .; CDR3 DNA: TGTGCCAGCAGCTTCGGGAGGGCAGCCGATACGCAGTATTTT; CDR3 protein: CASSFGRAADTQYF
V gene: TRBV12-3/TRBV12-4; D gene: TRBD1; J gene: TRBJ2-3; clone size: few; CDR3 DNA: TGTGCCAGCAGGAGAACAGGGGGATCGGAAACGTATACGCAGTATTTT; CDR3 protein: CASRRTGGSETYTQYF
V gene: TRBV4-1; D gene: .; J gene: TRBJ2-3; clone size: .; CDR3 DNA: TGCGCCAGCAGCCACTTAAGAGGGACAGATACGCAGTATTTT; CDR3 protein: CASSHLRGTDTQYF
V gene: TRBV5-6; D gene: TRBD1; J gene: TRBJ1-6; clone size: .; CDR3 DNA: TGTGCCAGCAGCTACAGGGGCGGCGGTTCACCCCTCCACTTT; CDR3 protein: CASSYRGGGSPLHF
V gene: TRBV3-1; D gene: .; J gene: TRBJ2-2; clone size: .; CDR3 DNA: TGTGCCAGCGTTAGTAGGGTCGGGGAGCTGTTTTTT; CDR3 protein: CASVSRVGELFF
V gene: TRBV7-8; D gene: .; J gene: TRBJ2-1; clone size: .; CDR3 DNA: TGTGCCAGCAGCTTAGTCAGCCGAACTAGCTCCTACAATGAGCAGTTCTTC; CDR3 protein: CASSLVSRTSSYNEQFF
V gene: TRBV12-3/TRBV12-4; D gene: TRBD1; J gene: TRBJ2-7; clone size: .; CDR3 DNA: TGTGCCAGCAGCGGGGACAGGTCTCCCGGGCAGTACTTC; CDR3 protein: CASSGDRSPGQYF